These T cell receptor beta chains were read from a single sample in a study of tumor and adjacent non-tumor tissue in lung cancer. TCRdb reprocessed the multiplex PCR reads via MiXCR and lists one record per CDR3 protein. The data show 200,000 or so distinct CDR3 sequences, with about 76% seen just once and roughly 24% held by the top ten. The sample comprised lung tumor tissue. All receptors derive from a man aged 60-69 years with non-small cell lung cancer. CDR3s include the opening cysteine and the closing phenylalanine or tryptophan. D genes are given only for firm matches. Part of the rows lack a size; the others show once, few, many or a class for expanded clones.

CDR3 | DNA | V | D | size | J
CASSYSAGQANYGYTF | TGTGCCAGCAGTTACTCAGCGGGACAGGCCAACTATGGCTACACCTTC | TRBV6-5 | TRBD1 | - | TRBJ1-2
CNARVATSTEKLFF | TGCAATGCTAGAGTCGCGACATCCACTGAAAAACTGTTTTTT | TRBV20-1 | - | - | TRBJ1-4
CASSFFIRAGKETQYF | TGTGCCAGCAGTTTTTTTATTCGGGCGGGTAAAGAGACCCAGTACTTC | TRBV12-3/TRBV12-4 | - | - | TRBJ2-5
CASSRDGYYGYTF | TGTGCCAGTAGTCGGGACGGCTACTATGGCTACACCTTC | TRBV12-3/TRBV12-4 | - | - | TRBJ1-2
CASSYFRETNHGYTF | TGTGCCAGCAGTTACTTCAGGGAAACTAACCATGGCTACACCTTC | TRBV6-5 | - | once | TRBJ1-2
CAMRTGQLNTEAFF | TGTGCCATGAGAACGGGACAGTTGAACACTGAAGCTTTCTTT | TRBV13 | TRBD1 | - | TRBJ1-1
CSVVKRSGSHYF | TGCAGCGTTGTCAAGCGGTCCGGGTCCCACTACTTC | TRBV29-1 | - | - | TRBJ2-5
CASNQRVGSSYEQYF | TGTGCCAGCAACCAACGCGTGGGGAGCTCCTACGAGCAGTACTTC | TRBV11-1 | - | - | TRBJ2-7
CASTRSFGGTDTQYF | TGTGCCAGCACCCGAAGTTTTGGTGGCACAGATACGCAGTATTTT | TRBV6-1 | - | many | TRBJ2-3
CASSKQGALSTGTQYF | TGTGCCAGCAGCAAACAGGGAGCGCTTAGCACAGGTACGCAATATTTT | TRBV11-3 | - | - | TRBJ2-3
CASRLGSSSYYNEQFF | TGTGCAAGTCGCTTAGGTTCCTCTTCCTACTACAATGAGCAGTTCTTC | TRBV12-2 | - | - | TRBJ2-1